A single sample is the source of the 18 T cell receptor beta chains below, sequenced in a study of shared T cell receptors in the human thymus. Clones were read by immunoSEQ multiplex PCR, and TCRdb kept only the in-frame ones, dropping some. The table has hundreds of thousands of clones, 70% to 90% seen once. The same sample was also studied in work on human thymus T cells.

The sequenced sample consisted of thymocytes. The receptors originated from a girl under two years old with a congenital heart defect.

This chain links TRBV29-1 with TRBJ2-3; D not resolved. V was pared by 5 bases and J by 2 bases, with 5 bases between. CDR1 is SQVTM and CDR2 is ANQGSEA in the germline V gene. The CDR3 length is 11 residues. CDR3 loop: CSVIYTDTQYF. The CDR3 nucleotides read TGCAGCGTTATTTACACAGATACGCAGTATTTT.

CDR3 residues: CASSQGSILRESYGYTF. CDR3 bases: TGTGCCAGCAGCCAAGGATCCATCCTAAGGGAGAGCTATGGCTACACCTTC. The V and J genes are TRBV14 and TRBJ1-2, with D uncertain. Germline assignment: CDR1 SGHDN and CDR2 FVKESK. There are 17 residues in the CDR3. Trimming removed 1 base from V and 4 bases from J, with 19 bases in between. The variable domain in full, completed from reference TRBV14 and TRBJ1-2, reads EAGVTQFPSHSVIEKGQTVTLRCDPISGHDNLYWYRRVMGKEIKFLLHFVKESKQDESGMPNNRFLAERTGGTYSTLKVQPAELEDSGVYFCASSQGSILRESYGYTFGSGTRLTVV.

The chain joins TRBV4-1 to TRBJ2-1; 9 bases agree with TRBD2. With 0 bases clipped from V and 9 bases from J, the junction kept 18 bases outside the gene matches. Germline assignment: CDR1 MGHRA and CDR2 YSYEKL. The CDR3 has 19 residues. The CDR3: CASSQERRRKGGGAGEQFF. The CDR3 DNA reads TGCGCCAGCAGCCAAGAGAGAAGGCGGAAGGGCGGGGGGGCCGGTGAGCAGTTCTTC.

V gene TRBV10-3 combines with J gene TRBJ2-7, with TRBD2 matching over 13 bases. V lost 3 bases, J lost 1 base, and 3 bases stayed unmatched. CDR3 length equals 16 residues. Germline V gene sequence: CDR1 ENHRY, CDR2 SYGVKD. Here the CDR3 reads CAISEPGLAGSYEQYF. CDR3 nucleotide sequence: TGTGCCATCAGTGAACCGGGACTAGCGGGATCCTACGAGCAGTACTTC.

The chain couples TRBV9 to TRBJ1-2, with TRBD1 matching over 9 bases. In germline, CDR1 is SGDLS, CDR2 YYNGEE. The CDR3 extends over 15 amino acids. V was clipped by 3 bases and J by 2 bases; unmatched bases: 5. CDR3 sequence: CASSATGGFNYGYTF. CDR3 bases: TGTGCCAGCAGCGCGACAGGGGGGTTCAACTATGGCTACACCTTC.

The chain joins TRBV27 to TRBJ1-2, with TRBD1 identical over 8 bases. Per the germline V gene, CDR1 is MNHEY and CDR2 is SMNVEV (reference sequence). The CDR3 is made up of 14 amino acids. Trimming took 5 bases from V and 6 from J; bases not matched to a gene: 8. This CDR3 is CASSPKTGVHGYTF. CDR3 bases: TGTGCCAGCAGTCCCAAGACAGGGGTCCATGGCTACACCTTC.

The chain couples TRBV5-1 to TRBJ1-1, with D perhaps matching TRBD1 (5 bases). Germline V gene data show CDR1 as SGHRS and CDR2 as YFSETQ. The CDR3 is 16 residues long. The ends were cut back, 7 bases at V and 5 bases at J, with 24 bases in the middle. The CDR3 is CASRGTAGIRATEAFF. CDR3 coding DNA: TGCGCCAGCCGGGGGACGGCAGGGATAAGGGCAACTGAAGCTTTCTTT.

This clone was observed a few times. The V and J genes are TRBV2 and TRBJ2-1; D not resolved. The germline gives CDR1 SNHLY, CDR2 FYNNEI. Trimming cost V 3 bases and J 6 bases, with 12 bases left between them. The CDR3 consists of 14 residues. The CDR3 nucleotides are TGTGCCAGCAGTGATGTGTGGAACAGCAATGAGCAGTTCTTC. It specifies CASSDVWNSNEQFF.

The chain carries TRBV6-6 and TRBJ1-4; TRBD1 matches at 8 bases. Germline V gene sequence: CDR1 MNHNY, CDR2 SVGAGI (reference sequence). V shed 5 bases, J shed 7 bases, and the junction held 9 bases outside the gene matches. The CDR3 length is 15 residues. CDR3 protein: CASSQPGGEGEKLFF. In DNA, the CDR3 is TGTGCCAGCAGTCAGCCAGGGGGCGAGGGTGAAAAACTGTTTTTT.

This sequence joins TRBV7-2 and TRBJ1-5; perhaps TRBD1 as D (6 bases). This CDR3 contains 15 residues. Trimming cost V 5 bases and J 2 bases, with 13 bases left between them. The germline V gene encodes CDR1 SGHTA and CDR2 FQGNSA. The CDR3 reads CASSQGFMGNQPQHF. DNA for the CDR3: TGTGCCAGCAGCCAGGGGTTTATGGGCAATCAGCCCCAGCATTTT.

This clone was detected only a few times. V and J are TRBV4-2 and TRBJ2-7; D perhaps matches TRBD2 (6 bases). The V gene lost 1 base and the J gene lost 0 bases, with 10 bases spanning the gap. Per the germline V gene, CDR1 is LGHNA and CDR2 is YNFKEQ. The CDR3 extends over 15 amino acids. In nucleotides, the CDR3 is TGTGCCAGCAGCCAAGGGGGGGTAGCCTCCTACGAGCAGTACTTC. Protein: CASSQGGVASYEQYF.

In its sample, this clone was seen once. Mismatch with germline at one junction end may stem from a read error. The gene calls are TRBV7-8 and TRBJ1-6; D is perhaps TRBD1 (6 bases). The CDR3 consists of 11 residues. Germline lookup yields CDR1 SGHVS and CDR2 FQNEAQ. The CDR3 reads CASSGPGAVVF. The CDR3 DNA reads as TGTGCCAGCAGCGGCCCAGGGGCTGTTGTCTTT.

This clone was seen a few times. This rearrangement joins TRBV27 to TRBJ1-6, with 7 bases lining up with TRBD1. Germline values: CDR1 MNHEY, CDR2 SMNVEV (reference sequence). The CDR3 has 16 residues. The ends lost 4 bases at V and 1 base at J; junction bases unmatched: 4. CDR3 loop: CASSSEGASYNSPLHF. The CDR3 DNA reads as TGTGCCAGCAGTTCCGAGGGGGCGTCCTATAATTCACCCCTCCACTTT.

J is TRBJ1-4 and V is TRBV2, with D unresolved. There are 14 residues in the CDR3. V was pared by 2 bases and J by 6 bases, with 10 bases between. Germline values: CDR1 SNHLY, CDR2 FYNNEI. CDR3 sequence (DNA): TGTGCCAGCAGTGAATTGATTGAGGATGAAAAACTGTTTTTT. Translating gives CASSELIEDEKLFF.

The genes are TRBV7-6 and TRBJ1-3; TRBD1 agrees at 7 bases. The trim removed 5 bases at V and 3 bases at J, leaving 10 bases unmatched. CDR3 length equals 16 residues. Germline V gene sequence: CDR1 SGHVS, CDR2 FNYEAQ. CDR3 region: CASSPYPTGLGNTIYF. CDR3 bases: TGTGCCAGCAGCCCTTACCCGACAGGGCTTGGAAACACCATATATTTT.

The chain has TRBV5-1 and TRBJ2-3; TRBD2 agrees at 10 bases. V lost 1 base to trimming and J lost 0 bases; unmatched junction nucleotides: 5. Germline CDR1 reads SGHRS; CDR2 reads YFSETQ. This CDR3 spans 17 amino acids. CDR3 region: CASSLCSGGLSTDTQYF. The CDR3 coding sequence is TGCGCCAGCAGCTTGTGTAGCGGGGGGCTGAGCACAGATACGCAGTATTTT.

The chain joins TRBV4-2 to TRBJ1-5; TRBD1 matches at 9 bases. CDR1 and CDR2 from the germline V gene are LGHNA and YNFKEQ. The CDR3 has 19 residues. V shed 0 bases and J 1 base; nucleotides not matched to a gene: 10. CDR3 region: CASSQELRDRVRSNQPQHF. CDR3 sequence (DNA): TGTGCCAGCAGCCAAGAACTCCGGGACAGGGTTAGGAGCAATCAGCCCCAGCATTTT.

A few counts support this clone. The chain joins TRBV7-6 to TRBJ2-1, with TRBD2 identical over 8 bases. CDR1 and CDR2 (germline): SGHVS, FNYEAQ. This CDR3 contains 12 residues. The ends lost 4 bases at V and 10 bases at J; junction bases unmatched: 3. The CDR3 reads CASSYGTREQFF. The DNA for the CDR3 is TGTGCCAGCAGCTACGGGACTAGGGAGCAGTTCTTC.